The 21 T cell receptor beta chains given below trace back to one sample, sequenced in a study of blood T cell repertoires in COVID-19 (dated by TCRdb to the early 2020s). Library creation used the immunoSEQ multiplex PCR assay. TCRdb holds this immuneACCESS table with in-frame rearrangements only. Some clones are missing; in checked studies, unresolved V genes explain under half, and the rest has no known cause. The sample profile shows 350,000 to 450,000 clones; about 88% of them were found once. In total, the top ten clones hold under 8.5% of the sample. Sequencing was carried out using peripheral blood. Receptors were obtained from a woman in her fifties or sixties with COVID-19, enrolled during active disease.

The J gene is TRBJ2-1, the V gene TRBV5-1; 7 bases map to TRBD2. The CDR3 extends over 15 amino acids. Germline-derived CDR1 and CDR2 are SGHRS and YFSETQ. The V segment lost 2 bases and the J segment 4 bases; nucleotides outside the gene matches: 6. CDR3 sequence (DNA): TGCGCCAGCAGCTTACGACTAGCCGAATACAATGAGCAGTTCTTC. Translation gives CASSLRLAEYNEQFF.

This sequence joins TRBV24-1 and TRBJ2-3; 10 bases match TRBD2. The germline CDR1 and CDR2 sequences are KGHDR and SFDVKD. CDR3 length equals 15 residues. The ends lost 4 bases at V and 5 bases at J; junction bases unmatched: 5. The CDR3 loop reads CATSESASGGDTQYF. The CDR3 bases are TGTGCCACCAGTGAGTCTGCTAGCGGGGGAGATACGCAGTATTTT.

The chain combines TRBV5-4 with TRBJ2-7, with 7 bases aligning to TRBD1. The CDR3 runs 14 residues. Germline CDR1 and CDR2: SGHNT and YYREEE (reference sequence). The ends lost 1 base at V and 5 bases at J; junction bases unmatched: 6. CDR3 in amino acids: CASSLPDRADEQYF. The CDR3 region has the DNA TGTGCCAGCAGCTTGCCAGACAGGGCCGACGAGCAGTACTTC.

The rearrangement links TRBV5-4 to TRBJ2-5; D may be TRBD1 (5 bases). Trimming left V 0 bases short and J 3 bases short, with 9 bases between. The CDR3 contains 14 residues. Germline CDR1 is SGHNT and CDR2 is YYREEE (reference sequence). DNA for the CDR3: TGTGCCAGCAGCTTGGATCTCAGGGAAGAGACCCAGTACTTC. It encodes CASSLDLREETQYF.

The rearrangement uses TRBV11-1 and TRBJ1-6, with D hard to call. Trimming took off 1 base at V and 7 bases at J, with 5 bases between the two ends. CDR3 length equals 13 residues. Per germline, CDR1 SGHAT and CDR2 FQDESV (reference sequence). The DNA of the CDR3 is TGTGCCAGCAGCTTAGGTGGCAATTCACCCCTCCACTTT. This codes for CASSLGGNSPLHF. The full variable domain, its missing parts supplied by reference TRBV11-1 and TRBJ1-6, is EAEVAQSPRYKITEKSQAVAFWCDPISGHATLYWYRQILGQGPELLVQFQDESVVDDSQLPKDRFSAERLKGVDSTLKIQPAELGDSAMYLCASSLGGNSPLHFGNGTRLTVT.

The rearrangement links TRBV11-3 to TRBJ1-1; maybe TRBD1 (6 bases). The CDR3 totals 15 residues. From germline, CDR1 is SGHNT and CDR2 YENEEA. The V end lost 5 bases, the J end lost 1 base, and 14 bases lay between the germline ends. The CDR3 here is CASSPPGHRNTEAFF. The CDR3 coding sequence is TGTGCCAGCAGCCCACCGGGACACCGGAACACTGAAGCTTTCTTT. The whole variable domain, remainder taken from reference TRBV11-3 and TRBJ1-1, is EAGVVQSPRYKIIEKKQPVAFWCNPISGHNTLYWYLQNLGQGPELLIRYENEEAVDDSQLPKDRFSAERLKGVDSTLKIQPAELGDSAVYLCASSPPGHRNTEAFFGQGTRLTVV.

The genes are TRBV18 and TRBJ1-6; unclear D gene. V gave up 5 bases and J gave up 7 bases, with 6 bases separating them. CDR3 size: 12 residues. The germline V gene encodes CDR1 KGHSH and CDR2 LQKENI. In nucleotides, the CDR3 is TGTGCCAGCTCATCGGAGAATTCACCCCTCCACTTT. This codes for CASSSENSPLHF. Full variable domain (remainder filled in from reference TRBV18 and TRBJ1-6): NAGVMQNPRHLVRRRGQEARLRCSPMKGHSHVYWYRQLPEEGLKFMVYLQKENIIDESGMPKERFSAEFPKEGPSILRIQQVVRGDSAAYFCASSSENSPLHFGNGTRLTVT.

The chain employs TRBV19 and TRBJ2-7; 10 bases align to TRBD1. From germline, CDR1 is LNHDA and CDR2 SQIVND (reference sequence). J gave up 2 bases and V 2 bases, and 3 bases lay outside the gene matches. CDR3 length: 15 residues. CDR3 region: CASSIRDRGPYEQYF. The CDR3 nucleotides read TGTGCCAGTAGTATACGGGACAGGGGTCCCTACGAGCAGTACTTC.

CDR3 protein: CASSSGGPPKNIQYF. CDR3 bases: TGTGCCAGTTCTAGCGGGGGGCCTCCCAAAAACATTCAGTACTTC. The chain carries TRBV19 and TRBJ2-4; 11 bases align to TRBD2. The CDR3 has 15 amino acids. Looked up from germline, CDR1 is LNHDA and CDR2 is SQIVND (reference sequence). V lost 8 bases to trimming and J lost 2 bases; unmatched junction nucleotides: 5.

The chain joins TRBV7-3 to TRBJ2-1, with D perhaps matching TRBD2 (6 bases). This CDR3 is built from 19 residues. Trimming cost V 6 bases and J 5 bases, with 29 bases left between them. Germline V CDR1 and CDR2: SGHTA, FQGTGA. The CDR3 sequence is CASSRLGSSGAGRDNEQFF. CDR3 DNA sequence: TGTGCCAGCAGTAGATTAGGGTCGTCTGGGGCGGGGCGGGACAATGAGCAGTTCTTC.

The chain employs TRBV5-5 and TRBJ1-5, with a possible D match to TRBD1 (6 bases). Germline CDR1 is SGHKS and CDR2 is YYEKEE (reference sequence). V was clipped by 5 bases and J by 0 bases, with 9 bases between them. This CDR3 comprises 14 residues. The CDR3 DNA reads as TGTGCCAGCAGAGGGGGATTTAGCAATCAGCCCCAGCATTTT. Translating it yields CASRGGFSNQPQHF.

The chain carries TRBV4-3 and TRBJ1-5; D not resolved. The CDR3 extends over 16 amino acids. Trimming left V 0 bases short and J 1 base short, with 10 bases between. In germline, CDR1 is LGHNA, CDR2 YSLEER. Here the CDR3 reads CASSQDRSASNQPQHF. The CDR3 coding sequence is TGCGCCAGCAGCCAAGATCGGTCCGCAAGCAATCAGCCCCAGCATTTT.

V is TRBV6-5 and J is TRBJ2-5; 7 bases agree with TRBD2. Germline loops: CDR1 MNHEY, CDR2 SVGAGI. The CDR3 has 12 amino acids. Trimming cost V 8 bases and J 5 bases; bases outside gene matches: 5. CDR3: CASAQRGETQYF. The CDR3 bases are TGTGCCAGCGCACAGCGGGGCGAGACCCAGTACTTC.

V and J are TRBV7-3 and TRBJ2-7, with TRBD1 matching 9 bases. The CDR3 length is 16 residues. Trimming took 1 base from V and 3 from J; bases not matched to a gene: 7. Germline lookup yields CDR1 SGHTA and CDR2 FQGTGA. The CDR3 sequence is CASSLREGQGRYEQYF. The CDR3 bases are TGTGCCAGCAGCTTAAGGGAGGGACAGGGACGCTACGAGCAGTACTTC. Drawing the rest from reference TRBV7-3 and TRBJ2-7, the complete variable domain is GAGVSQTPSNKVTEKGKYVELRCDPISGHTALYWYRQSLGQGPEFLIYFQGTGAADDSGLPNDRFFAVRPEGSVSTLKIQRTERGDSAVYLCASSLREGQGRYEQYFGPGTRLTVT.

The chain links TRBV5-4 to TRBJ1-1, with D maybe TRBD1 (6 bases). Germline-derived CDR1 and CDR2 are SGHNT and YYREEE (reference sequence). Trimming took off 0 bases at V and 2 bases at J, with 8 bases between the two ends. This CDR3 has 14 amino acids. CDR3 nucleotides: TGTGCCAGCAGCTTGGACAGGGCAAACACTGAAGCTTTCTTT. Translation: CASSLDRANTEAFF.

The CDR3 spells CASRQGPSNQPQHF. The CDR3 coding sequence is TGTGCCAGCCGACAGGGCCCTAGCAATCAGCCCCAGCATTTT. The gene calls are TRBV6-5 and TRBJ1-5; 7 positions match TRBD1. This CDR3 comprises 14 residues. Germline trimming cut 8 bases from V and 0 bases from J; bases unmatched to any gene: 4. Germline CDR1 reads MNHEY; CDR2 reads SVGAGI.

The rearrangement links TRBV10-3 to TRBJ1-4; D is uncertain. The CDR3 contains 14 residues. Trimming stripped 6 bases from V and 3 bases from J, with 11 bases between. In germline, CDR1 is ENHRY, CDR2 SYGVKD. The CDR3 is CAISAGTANEKLFF. The CDR3 coding sequence is TGTGCCATCAGCGCAGGTACTGCTAATGAAAAACTGTTTTTT.

The chain has TRBV5-1 and TRBJ2-1; D ambiguous. V was cut by 4 bases and J by 0 bases, with 14 bases left in between. The CDR3 has 16 residues. Germline V gene data show CDR1 as SGHRS and CDR2 as YFSETQ. The CDR3 DNA reads as TGCGCCAGCAGCGACAAGCCTTCCTTCTCCTACAATGAGCAGTTCTTC. As protein: CASSDKPSFSYNEQFF. Full variable domain (outside the CDR3, taken from reference TRBV5-1 and TRBJ2-1): KAGVTQTPRYLIKTRGQQVTLSCSPISGHRSVSWYQQTPGQGLQFLFEYFSETQRNKGNFPGRFSGRQFSNSRSEMNVSTLELGDSALYLCASSDKPSFSYNEQFFGPGTRLTVL.

The gene calls are TRBV10-3 and TRBJ1-4; D not certain. The CDR3 extends over 13 amino acids. V was trimmed by 10 bases and J by 4 bases, leaving 13 bases between them. The V gene's germline CDR1 is ENHRY and CDR2 SYGVKD. CDR3 sequence reads: CATLGGLNEKLFF. The CDR3, as DNA: TGTGCCACCCTGGGAGGACTTAATGAAAAACTGTTTTTT.

This chain uses TRBV6-5 with TRBJ1-2; 7 nucleotides agree with TRBD1. Trimming took 6 bases from V and 5 from J; bases not matched to a gene: 6. The CDR3 extends over 13 amino acids. The germline gives CDR1 MNHEY, CDR2 SVGAGI. CDR3 amino acids: CASSRGQPYGYTF. DNA of the CDR3: TGTGCCAGCAGCCGGGGACAGCCATATGGCTACACCTTC.

This chain uses TRBV11-2 with TRBJ2-1; 7 bases agree with TRBD2. The germline CDR1 and CDR2 sequences are SGHAT and FQNNGV. This CDR3 contains 16 residues. V dropped 1 base and J dropped 3; count of bases not matched to a gene: 6. The DNA of the CDR3 is TGTGCCAGCAGCTTAGTATACGGGGGGAACTACAATGAGCAGTTCTTC. It encodes CASSLVYGGNYNEQFF.